The present T cell receptor beta chain was sequenced within a study of T cells after yellow fever vaccination. Findings and caveats of the study: Among primary-vaccination clones, most reappeared after the booster, at about 95% for CD4 and 88% for CD8. Only a small proportion of the clonotypes turned up in both the CD4 and the CD8 compartments, likely arising from convergent recombination.

CDR3 length: 14 amino acids. CDR1 SGHTA and CDR2 FQGNSA come from the germline V gene. V gave up 4 bases and J gave up 0 bases, with 9 bases separating them. Regarding this clonotype: The antigen remains unidentified.

TCRdb reprocessed the 5' RACE reads via MiXCR and lists one record per CDR3 protein. The profile shows about 400,000 distinct CDR3 sequences, approximately 10% of them singletons. The sequence was obtained from a man aged 18 to 29 who received the YFV17D yellow fever vaccine. The chain has TRBV7-2 and TRBJ2-5; D might be TRBD1 (6 bases). Sample: PBMCs, taken on the day of the first yellow fever vaccination. CDR3 in DNA: TGTGCCAGCAGCTCTAGGGGGTACCAAGAGACCCAGTACTTC. Its protein is CASSSRGYQETQYF.